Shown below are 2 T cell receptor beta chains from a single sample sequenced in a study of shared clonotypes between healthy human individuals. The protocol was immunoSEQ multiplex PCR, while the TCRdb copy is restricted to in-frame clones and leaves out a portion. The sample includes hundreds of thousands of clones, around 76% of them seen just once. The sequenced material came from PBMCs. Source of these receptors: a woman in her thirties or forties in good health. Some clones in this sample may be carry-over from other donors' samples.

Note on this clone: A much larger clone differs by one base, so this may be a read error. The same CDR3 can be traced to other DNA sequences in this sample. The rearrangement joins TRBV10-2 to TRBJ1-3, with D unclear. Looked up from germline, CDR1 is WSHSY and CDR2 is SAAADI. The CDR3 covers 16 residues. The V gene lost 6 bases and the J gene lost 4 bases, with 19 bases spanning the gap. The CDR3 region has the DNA TGCGCCAGCAGCGCCGGGCGTCCGACCCAAGGAAACACCATATATTTT. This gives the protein CASSAGRPTQGNTIYF.

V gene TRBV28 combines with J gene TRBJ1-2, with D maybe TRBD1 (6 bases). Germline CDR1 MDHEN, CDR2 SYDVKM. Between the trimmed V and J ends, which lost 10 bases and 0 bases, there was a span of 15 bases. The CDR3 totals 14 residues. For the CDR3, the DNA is TGTGCCACTAAGCTACAGGGACCTAACTATGGCTACACCTTC. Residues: CATKLQGPNYGYTF.